This T cell receptor (beta chain) stems from a study of technical replicates of blood from a handful of donors. Assay: immunoSEQ multiplex PCR; the TCRdb copy retains only in-frame clones and omits some. Here the sample spans about 80,000 clones, roughly 90% being singletons. The germline V gene has CDR1 SGHNT and CDR2 YYREEE (reference sequence). Trimming at V came to 4 bases and at J to 7 bases, leaving 4 bases not matched to a gene. There are 12 residues in the CDR3. This chain connects TRBV5-4 to TRBJ2-7; 8 bases are shared with TRBD1. The sample was T cells isolated from PBMCs. The sequence was obtained from a human donor in good health. In DNA form, the CDR3 reads TGTGCCAGCAGCCGACAGGGGAGGGAGCAGTACTTC. This translates into CASSRQGREQYF.